The 7 T cell receptor beta chains below all came from one sample that was sequenced in a study of cytomegalovirus exposure and HLA in healthy donors. A multiplex PCR was run with 60 Vbeta primers and 13 Jbeta primers. Repertoires were generated with immunoSEQ multiplex PCR, while TCRdb's copy carries only in-frame clones and drops some. This table has 150,000 to 180,000 clones, 80% appearing once. Sequencing input: PBMCs. The source of these receptors is a young man in good health and CMV-seropositive.

The genes are TRBV25-1 and TRBJ1-6; the D gene is possibly TRBD1 (5 bases). V was clipped by 4 bases and J by 9 bases, with 16 bases between them. Germline V gene data show CDR1 as MGHDK and CDR2 as SYGVNS. CDR3 size: 15 residues. The CDR3 here is CASSARGVIVSPLHF. In DNA form, the CDR3 reads TGTGCCAGCAGTGCCCGGGGGGTTATTGTTTCACCCCTCCACTTT.

J is TRBJ2-4 and V is TRBV5-6; a possible D gene is TRBD1 (5 bases). This CDR3 contains 15 residues. CDR1 is SGHDT, CDR2 YYEEEE, per germline. Deletions cut 0 bases from V and 2 bases from J, with 9 bases between. Here the CDR3 reads CASSLAVGPKNIQYF. As DNA, the CDR3 is TGTGCCAGCAGCTTGGCCGTGGGGCCCAAAAACATTCAGTACTTC.

The CDR3 sequence: CAISDNYEQYF. In nucleotides, the CDR3 is TGTGCCATCAGTGACAACTACGAGCAGTACTTC. The V gene is TRBV10-3, the J gene TRBJ2-5; D is unresolved. Matching the DNA end better, TRBJ2-7 makes the J call doubtful. CDR3 length equals 11 residues. Germline assignment: CDR1 ENHRY and CDR2 SYGVKD.

This rearrangement joins TRBV4-1 to TRBJ2-2; D is uncertain. Trimming pared 6 bases from V and 5 bases from J, leaving 13 bases between. Germline CDR1 is MGHRA and CDR2 is YSYEKL. The CDR3 consists of 14 residues. CDR3 in amino acids: CASSFLERTGELFF. CDR3 coding DNA: TGCGCCAGCAGTTTCCTGGAGAGAACCGGGGAGCTGTTTTTT.

This clone came up a few times. The chain couples TRBV7-6 to TRBJ2-2, with D possibly matching TRBD2 (5 bases). V dropped 5 bases and J dropped 7 bases, with 11 bases sitting between them. In germline, CDR1 is SGHVS, CDR2 FNYEAQ. The CDR3 consists of 13 residues. The CDR3 DNA follows: TGTGCCAGCAGCAAACAAGAGGGCGGGGAGCTGTTTTTT. Amino acid sequence: CASSKQEGGELFF.

The chain links TRBV28 to TRBJ2-1, with TRBD2 matching 7 bases. The CDR3 covers 13 residues. V shed 8 bases and J 7 bases; nucleotides not matched to a gene: 8. Germline V gives CDR1 MDHEN, CDR2 SYDVKM. The CDR3 here is CASRGLAVNEQFF. The CDR3 DNA is TGTGCCAGCCGAGGCCTAGCGGTTAATGAGCAGTTCTTC.

The chain uses TRBV2 and TRBJ2-4; no clear D. V was trimmed by 4 bases and J by 0 bases, leaving 4 bases between them. The germline gives CDR1 SNHLY, CDR2 FYNNEI. This CDR3 has 13 residues. In DNA form, the CDR3 reads TGTGCCAGCAGTGCCTTAGCCAAAAACATTCAGTACTTC. It codes for CASSALAKNIQYF.